These T cell receptor beta chains were read from a single sample in a study of CD8 T cells in ankylosing spondylitis. MiXCR was run by TCRdb on the 5' RACE reads, yielding one entry per CDR3 protein. The table lists 50,000 to 75,000 distinct CDR3 sequences, more than 5.5% of them singletons. The sample consisted of synovial fluid, either unsorted or a sorted T cell fraction (not recorded which). These receptor sequences come from a male donor with ankylosing spondylitis. The CDR3 runs from the conserved cysteine through the conserved F or W. The D gene is left open where the match is weak. Only some rows state a clone size, as once, few, many or a class for expanded clones.

length	size	D	V	J	CDR3	DNA
11	few	-	TRBV6-2/TRBV6-3	TRBJ2-7	CASYHYYEQYF	TGTGCCAGCTACCACTACTACGAGCAGTACTTC
16	many	TRBD1	TRBV20-1	TRBJ1-5	CSARHPRDSYNQPQHF	TGCAGTGCTAGACACCCTAGGGACAGCTACAATCAGCCCCAGCATTTT
13	many	TRBD2	TRBV29-1	TRBJ2-7	CSVTRGGSYEQYF	TGCAGCGTCACACGGGGGGGCTCCTACGAGCAGTACTTC
15	many	-	TRBV7-2	TRBJ1-5	CASSSEPPGNQPQHF	TGTGCCAGCAGCTCAGAGCCCCCCGGGAATCAGCCCCAGCATTTT
19	-	TRBD2	TRBV18	TRBJ2-7	CASSPPSLGAGGVRWEQYF	TGTGCCAGCTCACCGCCCTCCCTAGGAGCGGGAGGGGTAAGATGGGAGCAGTACTTC
15	-	-	TRBV25-1	TRBJ2-7	CASSEGSGSSYEQYF	TGTGCCAGCAGTGAGGGTTCGGGGAGCTCCTACGAGCAGTACTTC
16	few	-	TRBV5-1	TRBJ1-6	CASSLLWGSYNSPLHF	TGCGCCAGCAGCTTGTTATGGGGCTCCTATAATTCACCCCTCCACTTT
14	-	-	TRBV2	TRBJ1-5	CASSELRGSQPQHF	TGTGCCAGCAGTGAACTCAGAGGGAGTCAGCCCCAGCATTTT
12	many	-	TRBV20-1	TRBJ1-2	CSASDGTYGYTF	TGCAGTGCGTCGGACGGAACCTATGGCTACACCTTC
15	-	-	TRBV11-3	TRBJ2-3	CASRAASSFPDTQYF	TGTGCCAGCAGAGCGGCTAGCAGCTTTCCGGATACGCAGTATTTT
15	many	TRBD1	TRBV5-1	TRBJ1-5	CASSLLGTGNQPQHF	TGCGCCAGCAGCTTGCTGGGGACAGGGAACCAGCCCCAGCATTTT
13	many	-	TRBV10-3	TRBJ1-5	CAISERENQPQHF	TGTGCCATCAGTGAGAGGGAAAATCAGCCCCAGCATTTT
14	many	TRBD1	TRBV27	TRBJ1-1	CASRPRGPYTEAFF	TGTGCCAGCCGACCCAGGGGGCCGTACACTGAAGCTTTCTTT
16	-	-	TRBV20-1	TRBJ1-2	CSAPLLGTGGNYGYTF	TGCAGTGCCCCCCTCCTCGGGACCGGCGGTAACTATGGCTACACCTTC
15	many	TRBD2	TRBV20-1	TRBJ2-1	CSARVSLAESNEQFF	TGCAGTGCTAGAGTGTCCCTAGCGGAATCCAATGAGCAGTTCTTC
21	many	TRBD2	TRBV5-1	TRBJ2-2	CASSWEAGRASIAANTGELFF	TGCGCCAGCAGCTGGGAGGCAGGGAGGGCCAGCATAGCCGCGAACACCGGGGAGCTGTTTTTT
11	-	-	TRBV20-1	TRBJ1-3	CSGGLGNTIYF	TGCAGTGGGGGGCTCGGAAACACCATATATTTT
15	-	TRBD2	TRBV19	TRBJ2-2	CASSTASGSTGELFF	TGTGCCAGTAGTACGGCTAGCGGGAGCACCGGGGAGCTGTTTTTT
19	-	-	TRBV11-2	TRBJ2-1	CASSQGSGRRGRGYNEQFF	TGTGCCAGCAGCCAAGGATCCGGACGGAGGGGGAGGGGGTACAATGAGCAGTTCTTC
16	many	TRBD2	TRBV5-6	TRBJ2-7	CASSPTLRERLNGQYF	TGTGCCAGCAGCCCGACATTGCGGGAGCGTCTTAACGGGCAGTACTTC
15	-	TRBD2	TRBV27	TRBJ2-1	CASSPRGSGRGKQFF	TGTGCCAGCAGTCCCAGAGGTAGCGGGAGAGGTAAGCAGTTCTTC
15	few	-	TRBV7-9	TRBJ2-3	CASDLGPLGTDTQYF	TGTGCCAGCGACTTGGGTCCTTTGGGAACAGATACGCAGTATTTT
15	-	TRBD2	TRBV2	TRBJ2-1	CASRKLAGDVNEQFF	TGTGCCAGCAGGAAACTAGCGGGAGATGTCAATGAGCAGTTCTTC
14	many	TRBD2	TRBV3-1	TRBJ2-1	CASSRRTSVNEQFF	TGTGCCAGCAGCCGGAGGACTAGCGTCAATGAGCAGTTCTTC
16	-	-	TRBV5-1	TRBJ2-2	CASSLMEWVSPGELFF	TGCGCCAGCAGCTTGATGGAGTGGGTTTCCCCCGGGGAGCTGTTTTTT
15	-	TRBD1	TRBV28	TRBJ2-7	CASSPPSGTGRGKYF	TGTGCCAGCAGTCCGCCCTCCGGGACAGGGAGGGGGAAGTACTTC
14	-	-	TRBV7-9	TRBJ2-7	CASSPQGRKDEQYF	TGTGCCAGCAGTCCACAGGGTCGTAAGGACGAGCAGTACTTC
16	many	-	TRBV4-1	TRBJ2-4	CASSQDRLLDKNIQYF	TGCGCCAGCAGCCAAGATAGGCTCCTCGACAAAAACATTCAGTACTTC
10	many	-	TRBV29-1	TRBJ1-1	CSVVYTEAFF	TGCAGCGTTGTATACACTGAAGCTTTCTTT
19	many	TRBD2	TRBV4-1	TRBJ2-2	CASSQDPGSGRVYTGELFF	TGCGCCAGCAGCCAAGATCCCGGAAGCGGGAGGGTATACACCGGGGAGCTGTTTTTT
17	few	-	TRBV20-1	TRBJ2-1	CSARPPRRGTFYNEQFF	TGCAGTGCTAGGCCCCCCCGTCGCGGGACCTTCTACAATGAGCAGTTCTTC
12	few	TRBD1	TRBV6-5	TRBJ2-7	CATHDRAYEQYF	TGTGCCACCCACGACAGGGCCTACGAGCAGTACTTC
14	-	TRBD1	TRBV7-9	TRBJ1-4	CASSPRGRGEKLFF	TGTGCCAGCAGCCCCAGGGGGCGAGGTGAAAAACTGTTTTTT
15	few	-	TRBV20-1	TRBJ2-1	CSARDPGLPYNEQFF	TGCAGTGCTAGAGATCCGGGACTCCCTTACAATGAGCAGTTCTTC
15	-	TRBD1	TRBV7-3	TRBJ1-1	CASSLQGQGMAEAFF	TGTGCCAGCAGCCTACAGGGACAGGGGATGGCTGAAGCTTTCTTT
14	few	-	TRBV3-1	TRBJ2-2	CASSRGLNTGELFF	TGTGCCAGCAGCCGGGGACTTAACACCGGGGAGCTGTTTTTT
17	few	TRBD2	TRBV10-3	TRBJ2-2	CATSQASGRGGPGELFF	TGTGCCACCTCCCAGGCTAGCGGGAGGGGAGGACCCGGGGAGCTGTTTTTT
17	-	TRBD2	TRBV24-1	TRBJ2-1	CATSDHRLAGGLDEQFF	TGTGCCACCAGTGATCACCGACTAGCGGGAGGGCTGGATGAGCAGTTCTTC
13	few	-	TRBV20-1	TRBJ2-7	CSARGSGSIEQYF	TGCAGTGCTAGAGGGTCAGGGTCCATCGAGCAGTACTTC
12	-	TRBD2	TRBV2	TRBJ2-5	CASRTSGRAQYF	TGTGCCAGCAGAACTAGCGGGAGGGCCCAGTACTTC
16	many	-	TRBV7-8	TRBJ2-3	CASSKGEEPGADTQYF	TGTGCCAGCTCGAAGGGGGAGGAACCCGGCGCAGATACGCAGTATTTT
14	few	-	TRBV7-3	TRBJ2-3	CASSLNPRTDTQYF	TGTGCCAGCAGCTTAAACCCCCGCACAGATACGCAGTATTTT
15	many	TRBD1	TRBV28	TRBJ1-2	CASSVGTVPNYGYTF	TGTGCCAGCAGTGTTGGGACAGTTCCTAACTATGGCTACACCTTC
17	-	TRBD2	TRBV20-1	TRBJ2-5	CSARDPTGTTDQETQYF	TGCAGTGCTAGAGATCCAACCGGGACTACGGACCAAGAGACCCAGTACTTC
19	many	-	TRBV28	TRBJ2-3	CASSFDQQGYRWNTDTQYF	TGTGCCAGCAGTTTTGATCAACAGGGTTATCGTTGGAACACAGATACGCAGTATTTT
14	many	-	TRBV6-1	TRBJ2-3	CASSTPRTTDTQYF	TGTGCCAGCAGCACCCCCCGGACGACAGATACGCAGTATTTT
15	many	-	TRBV27	TRBJ2-3	CASSPYRGGTDTQYF	TGTGCCAGCAGTCCGTACAGGGGGGGGACAGATACGCAGTATTTT
15	few	-	TRBV5-1	TRBJ2-3	CASSQDPKSTDTQYF	TGCGCCAGCAGCCAGGACCCGAAAAGCACAGATACGCAGTATTTT
16	few	TRBD2	TRBV20-1	TRBJ2-3	CSATGTSGRAWDTQYF	TGCAGTGCGACCGGGACTAGCGGGAGGGCCTGGGATACGCAGTATTTT
20	-	TRBD2	TRBV6-2/TRBV6-3	TRBJ2-7	CASSFPTLQLPTSSGYEQYF	TGTGCCAGCAGTTTCCCTACTCTCCAACTACCGACTAGCTCCGGCTACGAGCAGTACTTC